What follows are 30 T cell receptor beta chains derived from one specimen sequenced in a study of blood T cell repertoires in COVID-19. Clones were sequenced by immunoSEQ multiplex PCR, and TCRdb holds only the in-frame ones, with some missing. The sample lists about 210,000 clones; about 91% were seen once. The material sequenced was peripheral blood. The receptors stem from a man under 40 with acute or convalescent COVID-19.

V and J are TRBV18 and TRBJ2-7; tentative D call: TRBD2 (6 bases). Deletions cut 0 bases from V and 5 bases from J, with 14 bases between. The CDR3 runs to 15 residues. Germline CDR1 reads KGHSH; CDR2 reads LQKENI. In nucleotides, the CDR3 is TGTGCCAGCTCACCACCGGGAGGAATCCACAACGAGCAGTACTTC. Residues: CASSPPGGIHNEQYF.

V is TRBV15 and J is TRBJ2-2, with D possibly matching TRBD2 (6 bases). Germline CDR1 and CDR2: LNHNV and YYDKDF (reference sequence). This CDR3 is 14 amino acids long. Trimming left V 5 bases short and J 6 bases short, with 13 bases between. Here the CDR3 reads CATSHLGGAGELFF. CDR3 DNA: TGTGCCACCAGCCACTTGGGGGGTGCCGGGGAGCTGTTTTTT.

V gene TRBV9 combines with J gene TRBJ2-2, with TRBD1 as a possible D gene (5 bases). V was pared by 0 bases and J by 8 bases, with 5 bases between. The CDR3 contains 12 residues. The V gene's germline CDR1 is SGDLS and CDR2 YYNGEE. CDR3 sequence (DNA): TGTGCCAGCAGCGTAGGGACAGGGGAGCTGTTTTTT. It codes for CASSVGTGELFF. The full variable domain, in which reference TRBV9 and TRBJ2-2 provide the parts outside the CDR3, is DSGVTQTPKHLITATGQRVTLRCSPRSGDLSVYWYQQSLDQGLQFLIQYYNGEERAKGNILERFSAQQFPDLHSELNLSSLELGDSALYFCASSVGTGELFFGEGSRLTVL.

The chain combines TRBV7-9 with TRBJ2-1; D is perhaps TRBD2 (5 bases). Trimming left V 1 base short and J 9 bases short, with 10 bases between. Germline V gene lookup returns CDR1 SEHNR and CDR2 FQNEAQ (reference sequence). This CDR3 comprises 13 residues. CDR3 in amino acids: CASSLVEGSEQFF. Here the CDR3 DNA reads TGTGCCAGCAGCTTAGTAGAGGGTAGTGAGCAGTTCTTC.

The chain employs TRBV3-1 (or the pseudogene TRBV3-2) and TRBJ2-7; 9 bases are shared with TRBD2. Germline lookup yields CDR1 LGHDT and CDR2 YNNKEL (reference sequence). The junction had 6 bases not matched to a gene; V was cut back by 1 base and J by 5 bases. The length of the CDR3 is 15 residues. CDR3 DNA sequence: TGTGCCAGCAGCCAAGTGTTAGCGGGAGCTCACGAGCAGTACTTC. It encodes CASSQVLAGAHEQYF.

This clone was recorded only once. This chain connects TRBV21-1 to TRBJ1-1; the D call TRBD1 from the table was never checked on the DNA. TRBV21-1 is tagged as a pseudogene. The CDR3 runs 16 residues. The CDR3 DNA reads as TGTGCCAGCTTGTCCCCAGGGGACCCCTTGAACACTGAAGCTTTCTTT. Encoded protein: CASLSPGDPLNTEAFF.

V usage is TRBV5-1 and J usage is TRBJ2-2; 8 positions agree with TRBD1. CDR1 is SGHRS, CDR2 YFSETQ, per germline. The CDR3 runs to 17 residues. Losses at the gene ends were 0 bases for V and 6 bases for J; bases not matched to a gene: 10. CDR3 loop: CASSLGPGTGGAGELFF. CDR3 DNA: TGCGCCAGCAGCTTGGGTCCTGGAACAGGGGGAGCCGGGGAGCTGTTTTTT. The entire variable domain, with the rest obtained from reference TRBV5-1 and TRBJ2-2, is as follows: KAGVTQTPRYLIKTRGQQVTLSCSPISGHRSVSWYQQTPGQGLQFLFEYFSETQRNKGNFPGRFSGRQFSNSRSEMNVSTLELGDSALYLCASSLGPGTGGAGELFFGEGSRLTVL.

The rearrangement joins TRBV28 to TRBJ2-2; D call uncertain. V was trimmed by 7 bases and J by 7 bases, leaving 13 bases between them. The germline V gene has CDR1 MDHEN and CDR2 SYDVKM. CDR3 size: 13 residues. The CDR3 spells CASIEVANGELFF. The CDR3 DNA follows: TGTGCCAGCATCGAGGTTGCTAACGGGGAGCTGTTTTTT.

This chain links TRBV6-5 with TRBJ2-5, with TRBD1 identical over 9 bases. The CDR3 is 14 residues long. J was trimmed by 2 bases and V by 5 bases; bases with no gene match: 3. Germline V lookup: CDR1 MNHEY, CDR2 SVGAGI. The DNA of the CDR3 is TGTGCCAGCAGTCGGGGACAGGGTCAAGAGACCCAGTACTTC. Encoded protein: CASSRGQGQETQYF.

This chain connects TRBV3-1 (or the pseudogene TRBV3-2) to TRBJ2-4; 7 positions agree with TRBD1. CDR1 and CDR2 (germline): LGHDT, YNNKEL (reference sequence). The CDR3 has 15 amino acids. V lost 2 bases to trimming and J lost 1 base; unmatched junction nucleotides: 2. For the CDR3, the DNA is TGTGCCAGCAGCCAACCAGGGGGTGCCAAAAACATTCAGTACTTC. It translates to CASSQPGGAKNIQYF.

The table lists this clone with a count of one. The chain joins TRBV3-1 (or the pseudogene TRBV3-2) to TRBJ1-6, with 7 nucleotides matching TRBD1. Germline values: CDR1 LGHDT, CDR2 YNNKEL (reference sequence). There are 16 residues in the CDR3. Trimming at V came to 3 bases and at J to 3 bases, leaving 5 bases not matched to a gene. CDR3 coding DNA: TGTGCCAGCAGCCAGGGGGGACAGCTCTATAATTCACCCCTCCACTTT. It is translated as CASSQGGQLYNSPLHF.

The chain is built from TRBV19 and TRBJ2-2; 10 nucleotides line up with TRBD2. The CDR3 consists of 15 residues. Germline V gene lookup returns CDR1 LNHDA and CDR2 SQIVND (reference sequence). Trimming at V came to 5 bases and at J to 6 bases, leaving 6 bases not matched to a gene. The CDR3 spells CASSWGAGGPGELFF. CDR3 in DNA: TGTGCCAGTAGTTGGGGAGCGGGAGGGCCCGGGGAGCTGTTTTTT.

In its sample, this clone was seen once. The chain links TRBV19 to TRBJ1-4, with D possibly matching TRBD1 (5 bases). This CDR3 contains 15 residues. Trimming took off 6 bases at V and 5 bases at J, with 16 bases between the two ends. In germline, CDR1 is LNHDA, CDR2 SQIVND (reference sequence). In DNA form, the CDR3 reads TGTGCCAGTAGCCAAGCACAGGTGAACAATGAAAAACTGTTTTTT. This translates into CASSQAQVNNEKLFF.

The table lists this clone with a count of one. This chain joins TRBV19 and TRBJ1-5; D gene uncertain. V lost 2 bases and J lost 5, with 7 bases in between. The germline CDR1 and CDR2 sequences are LNHDA and SQIVND (reference sequence). This CDR3 comprises 13 residues. CDR3 loop: CASSITRDQPQHF. The DNA of the CDR3 is TGTGCCAGTAGTATAACACGTGATCAGCCCCAGCATTTT.

The gene calls are TRBV6-5 and TRBJ1-2, with D possibly matching TRBD1 (5 bases). With 6 bases removed from V and 8 bases from J, the gap between germline ends came to 10 bases. The CDR3 has 11 residues. Germline lookup yields CDR1 MNHEY and CDR2 SVGAGI. CDR3 DNA: TGTGCCAGCAGAGGACAAGTGGGCTACACCTTC. Translated: CASRGQVGYTF.

This clone was detected a few times. This chain uses TRBV2 with TRBJ1-1; possible D gene TRBD1, 5 bases. Per germline, CDR1 SNHLY and CDR2 FYNNEI. This CDR3 comprises 13 residues. Deletions cut 3 bases from V and 3 bases from J, with 8 bases between. In DNA, the CDR3 is TGTGCCAGCAGTGAGAGACAGTACACTGAAGCTTTCTTT. This translates into CASSERQYTEAFF.

This chain's CDR3 is CSVDVFQETQYF. Written as DNA, the CDR3 is TGCAGCGTTGATGTATTCCAAGAGACCCAGTACTTC. V and J are TRBV29-1 and TRBJ2-5; D is ambiguous. The V gene lost 3 bases and the J gene lost 1 base, with 6 bases spanning the gap. Per the germline V gene, CDR1 is SQVTM and CDR2 is ANQGSEA. The CDR3 covers 12 residues.

The chain combines TRBV30 with TRBJ1-2; 9 bases map to TRBD1. V lost 3 bases to trimming and J lost 8 bases; unmatched junction nucleotides: 7. Germline loops: CDR1 GTSNPN, CDR2 SVGIG (reference sequence). CDR3 length equals 13 residues. The CDR3 DNA reads TGTGCCTGGAGCCTACAGGGGGCAGGGGGCTACACCTTC. Its translation is CAWSLQGAGGYTF.

The J gene is TRBJ1-1, the V gene TRBV11-1; the D gene is possibly TRBD1 (5 bases). Germline CDR1 is SGHAT and CDR2 is FQDESV (reference sequence). The CDR3 is made up of 12 amino acids. V lost 5 bases to trimming and J lost 7 bases, with 11 bases between them. CDR3 sequence: CASSPLGLEAFF. CDR3 in DNA: TGTGCCAGCAGCCCCTTGGGGCTTGAAGCTTTCTTT.

V usage is TRBV18 and J usage is TRBJ1-1; 8 bases line up with TRBD1. The V segment lost 8 bases and the J segment 5 bases; nucleotides outside the gene matches: 7. Germline V gene data show CDR1 as KGHSH and CDR2 as LQKENI. The CDR3 runs to 13 residues. Here the CDR3 DNA reads TGTGCCAGCCTACAGGGGGTCGGGACTGAAGCTTTCTTT. It translates to CASLQGVGTEAFF.

V gene TRBV12-3 or TRBV12-4 combines with J gene TRBJ1-2, with a weak D call TRBD1 (5 bases). This CDR3 is 12 amino acids long. V was shortened by 7 bases and J by 4 bases, with 10 bases between the two germline ends. CDR3 bases: TGTGCCAGCACCTGGGGCTCCTATGGCTACACCTTC. Translation gives CASTWGSYGYTF.

V is TRBV6-1 and J is TRBJ1-5; unclear D gene. Trimming left V 1 base short and J 4 bases short, with 11 bases between. Germline CDR1 and CDR2: MNHNS and SASEGT. The CDR3 length is 15 residues. This chain's CDR3 is CASSEVGSRNQPQHF. The CDR3 DNA reads TGTGCCAGCAGTGAAGTGGGCAGTAGAAATCAGCCCCAGCATTTT.

This sequence joins TRBV18 and TRBJ2-7; D is possibly TRBD2 (5 bases). In germline, CDR1 is KGHSH, CDR2 LQKENI. This CDR3 comprises 14 residues. Trimming pared 6 bases from V and 3 bases from J, leaving 15 bases between. This chain's CDR3 is CASSSEGSNYEQYF. CDR3 nucleotide sequence: TGTGCCAGCTCTAGCGAAGGGTCGAACTACGAGCAGTACTTC.

V usage is TRBV5-6 and J usage is TRBJ2-1; possibly TRBD1 for D (6 bases). CDR3 size: 13 residues. Trimming took off 2 bases at V and 9 bases at J, with 12 bases between the two ends. Germline V gives CDR1 SGHDT, CDR2 YYEEEE. DNA of the CDR3: TGTGCCAGCAGCTTTCAGGGGCTCCCTGAGCAGTTCTTC. It codes for CASSFQGLPEQFF.

The chain has TRBV5-1 and TRBJ1-4; D is possibly TRBD1 (6 bases). Germline V gives CDR1 SGHRS, CDR2 YFSETQ. There are 14 residues in the CDR3. V was trimmed by 3 bases and J by 8 bases, leaving 14 bases between them. The CDR3 loop reads CASSWTAKTEKLFF. CDR3 DNA sequence: TGCGCCAGCAGCTGGACAGCGAAAACGGAAAAACTGTTTTTT.

The sample holds a few counts of this clone. The V and J genes are TRBV12-3 or TRBV12-4 and TRBJ1-1; D gene uncertain. The CDR3 spans 12 residues. V was trimmed by 6 bases and J by 8 bases, leaving 13 bases between them. CDR3 bases: TGTGCCAGCAGGCCATATGCCCTAGAAGCTTTCTTT. Amino acids: CASRPYALEAFF.

V gene TRBV19 combines with J gene TRBJ1-1, with 9 positions matching TRBD1. The ends lost 5 bases at V and 4 bases at J; junction bases unmatched: 8. This CDR3 has 15 residues. Looked up from germline, CDR1 is LNHDA and CDR2 is SQIVND (reference sequence). The CDR3 region has the DNA TGTGCCAGTAGTTTACAGGGGGCAGGGGGCACTGAAGCTTTCTTT. Its protein is CASSLQGAGGTEAFF.

This chain connects TRBV5-1 to TRBJ2-5; 10 positions match TRBD2. Germline loops: CDR1 SGHRS, CDR2 YFSETQ. The trim removed 4 bases at V and 4 bases at J, leaving 7 bases unmatched. There are 15 residues in the CDR3. The CDR3 coding sequence is TGCGCCAGCAGCCAAACTAGCGGGGTGCGAGAGACCCAGTACTTC. It translates to CASSQTSGVRETQYF.

The chain is built from TRBV6-4 and TRBJ2-1, with TRBD2 matching over 7 bases. There are 14 residues in the CDR3. Germline V gene lookup returns CDR1 MRHNA and CDR2 SNTAGT. V shed 4 bases, J shed 8 bases, and the junction held 8 bases outside the gene matches. This chain's CDR3 is CASSVGGSGYEQFF. The CDR3 DNA is TGTGCCAGCAGTGTGGGAGGGAGTGGATATGAGCAGTTCTTC.

For the CDR3, the DNA is TGTGCCTGGAGCTGGTCGGAGGCACCCCTCCACTTT. Translated: CAWSWSEAPLHF. The V gene is TRBV30, the J gene TRBJ1-6; D remains unclear. From germline, CDR1 is GTSNPN and CDR2 SVGIG (reference sequence). V lost 3 bases, J lost 11 bases, and 11 bases lay in between. CDR3 length equals 12 residues.